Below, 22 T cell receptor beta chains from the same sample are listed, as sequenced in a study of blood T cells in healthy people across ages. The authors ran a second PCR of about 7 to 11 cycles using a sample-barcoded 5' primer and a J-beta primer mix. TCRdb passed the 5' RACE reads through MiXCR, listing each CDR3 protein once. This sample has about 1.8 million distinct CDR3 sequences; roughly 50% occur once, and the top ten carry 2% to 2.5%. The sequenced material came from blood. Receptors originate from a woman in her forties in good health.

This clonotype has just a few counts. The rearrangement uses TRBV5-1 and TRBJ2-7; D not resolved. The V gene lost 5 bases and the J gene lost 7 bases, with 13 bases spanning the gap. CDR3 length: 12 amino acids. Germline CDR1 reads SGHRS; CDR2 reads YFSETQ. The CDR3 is CASRNSVGEQYF. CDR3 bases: TGCGCCAGCAGAAACTCCGTCGGTGAGCAGTACTTC.

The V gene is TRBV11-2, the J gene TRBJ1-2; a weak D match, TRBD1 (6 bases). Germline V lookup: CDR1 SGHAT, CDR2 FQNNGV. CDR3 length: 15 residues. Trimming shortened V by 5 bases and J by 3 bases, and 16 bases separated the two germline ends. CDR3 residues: CASSPGQRLYYGYTF. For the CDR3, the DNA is TGTGCCAGCAGCCCCGGACAGCGGCTCTACTATGGCTACACCTTC.

CDR3 protein: CSAPRTSGGGDTQYF. The CDR3 DNA follows: TGCAGTGCCCCACGGACTAGCGGGGGTGGAGATACGCAGTATTTT. J is TRBJ2-3 and V is TRBV20-1, with TRBD2 matching 13 bases. Germline CDR1 reads DFQATT; CDR2 reads SNEGSKA (reference sequence). The ends lost 6 bases at V and 5 bases at J; junction bases unmatched: 8. The CDR3 loop spans 15 amino acids.

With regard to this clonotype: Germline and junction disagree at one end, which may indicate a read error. The CDR3 loop is CASSVDVWRGEQFF. As DNA, the CDR3 is TGTGCCAGCAGCGTAGACGTTTGGCGCGGCGAGCAGTTCTTC. The chain carries TRBV11-2 and TRBJ2-1; no definite D call. Germline lookup yields CDR1 SGHAT and CDR2 FQNNGV. The CDR3 totals 14 residues. Filled out from reference TRBV11-2 and TRBJ2-1, the complete variable domain reads EAGVAQSPRYKIIEKRQSVAFWCNPISGHATLYWYQQILGQGPKLLIQFQNNGVVDDSQLPKDRFSAERLKGVDSTLKIQPAKLEDSAVYLCASSVDVWRGEQFFGPGTRLTVL.

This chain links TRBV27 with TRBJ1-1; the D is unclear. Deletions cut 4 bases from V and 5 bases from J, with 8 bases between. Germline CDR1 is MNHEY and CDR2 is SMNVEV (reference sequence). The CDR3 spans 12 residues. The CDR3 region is CASSSIGTEAFF. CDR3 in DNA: TGTGCCAGCAGTTCGATAGGAACTGAAGCTTTCTTT.

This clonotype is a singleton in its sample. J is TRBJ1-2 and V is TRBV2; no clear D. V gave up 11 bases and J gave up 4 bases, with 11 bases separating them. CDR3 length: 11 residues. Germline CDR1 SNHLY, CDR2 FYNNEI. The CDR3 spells CAFSYSYGYTF. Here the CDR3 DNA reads TGTGCCTTCTCCTACTCCTATGGCTACACCTTC.

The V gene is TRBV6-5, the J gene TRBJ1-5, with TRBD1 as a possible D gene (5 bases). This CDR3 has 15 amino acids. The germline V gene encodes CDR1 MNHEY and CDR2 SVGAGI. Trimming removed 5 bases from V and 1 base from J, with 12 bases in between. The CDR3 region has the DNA TGTGCCAGCAGTCGCGGACAACTAAGCAATCAGCCCCAGCATTTT. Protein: CASSRGQLSNQPQHF.

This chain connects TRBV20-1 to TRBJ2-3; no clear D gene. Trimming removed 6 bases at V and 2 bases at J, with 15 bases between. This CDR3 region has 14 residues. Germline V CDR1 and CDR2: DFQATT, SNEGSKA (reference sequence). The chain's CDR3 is CSAPGLAYTDTQYF. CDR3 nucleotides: TGCAGTGCCCCAGGATTAGCCTACACAGATACGCAGTATTTT.

The chain's CDR3 is CATTSGYSTDTQYF. The CDR3 DNA reads TGTGCCACCACCTCAGGATATAGCACAGATACGCAGTATTTT. The gene calls are TRBV15 and TRBJ2-3; the D is unclear. The CDR3 length is 14 residues. Looked up from germline, CDR1 is LNHNV and CDR2 is YYDKDF (reference sequence). V lost 7 bases, J lost 0 bases, and 11 bases lay in between.

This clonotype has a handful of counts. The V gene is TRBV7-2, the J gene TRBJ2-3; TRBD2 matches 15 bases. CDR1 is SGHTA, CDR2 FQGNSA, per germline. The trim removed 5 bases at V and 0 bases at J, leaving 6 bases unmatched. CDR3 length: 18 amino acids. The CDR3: CASSPWTSGGASTDTQYF. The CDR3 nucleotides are TGTGCCAGCAGCCCCTGGACTAGCGGGGGGGCTAGCACAGATACGCAGTATTTT.

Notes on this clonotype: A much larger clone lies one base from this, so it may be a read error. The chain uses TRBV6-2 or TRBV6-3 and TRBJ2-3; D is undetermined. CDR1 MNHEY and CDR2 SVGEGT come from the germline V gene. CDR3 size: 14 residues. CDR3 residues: CASRYSTSTDTQYF. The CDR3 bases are TGTGCCAGCAGGTACTCGACTAGCACAGATACGCAGTATTTT.

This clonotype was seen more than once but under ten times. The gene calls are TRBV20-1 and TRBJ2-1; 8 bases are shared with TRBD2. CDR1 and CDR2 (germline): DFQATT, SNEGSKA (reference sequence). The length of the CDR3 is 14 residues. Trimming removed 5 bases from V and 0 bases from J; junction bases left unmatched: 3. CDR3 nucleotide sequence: TGCAGTGCTCGGGGGGGGGACTCCTACAATGAGCAGTTCTTC. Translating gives CSARGGDSYNEQFF.

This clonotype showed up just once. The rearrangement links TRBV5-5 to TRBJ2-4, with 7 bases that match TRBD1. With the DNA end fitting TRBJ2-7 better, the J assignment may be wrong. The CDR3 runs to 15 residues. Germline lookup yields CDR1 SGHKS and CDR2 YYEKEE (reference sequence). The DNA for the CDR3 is TGTGCCAGCAGCCTCCTGAGACAGGGTAGGTACGAGCAGTACTTC. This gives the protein CASSLLRQGRYEQYF.

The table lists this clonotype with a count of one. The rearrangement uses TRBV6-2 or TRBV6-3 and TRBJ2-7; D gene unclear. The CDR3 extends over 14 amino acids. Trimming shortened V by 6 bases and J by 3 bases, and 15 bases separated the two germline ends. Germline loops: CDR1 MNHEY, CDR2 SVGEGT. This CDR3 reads CASSRSPRGYEQYF. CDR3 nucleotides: TGTGCCAGCAGCCGGAGCCCCCGAGGCTACGAGCAGTACTTC.

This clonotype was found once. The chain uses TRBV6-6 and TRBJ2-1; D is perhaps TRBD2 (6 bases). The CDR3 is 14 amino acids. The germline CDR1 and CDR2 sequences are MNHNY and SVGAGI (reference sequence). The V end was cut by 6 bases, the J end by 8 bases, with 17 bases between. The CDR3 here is CASSQARASDEQFF. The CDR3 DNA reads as TGTGCCAGCAGCCAAGCTAGGGCTAGCGATGAGCAGTTCTTC.

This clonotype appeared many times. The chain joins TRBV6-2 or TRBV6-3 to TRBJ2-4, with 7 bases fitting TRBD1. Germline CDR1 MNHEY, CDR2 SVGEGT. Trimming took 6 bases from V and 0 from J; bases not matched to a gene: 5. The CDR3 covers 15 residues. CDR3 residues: CASSEGQLAKNIQYF. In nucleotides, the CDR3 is TGTGCCAGCAGCGAGGGACAGCTAGCCAAAAACATTCAGTACTTC.

The CDR3 region has the DNA TGTGCCAGCAGCGAAACCTGGGGTAATTCACCCCTCCACTTT. It specifies CASSETWGNSPLHF. The V and J genes are TRBV6-4 and TRBJ1-6; D gene unclear. The CDR3 has 14 residues. Germline assignment: CDR1 MRHNA and CDR2 SNTAGT. Trimming removed 6 bases at V and 6 bases at J, with 12 bases between.

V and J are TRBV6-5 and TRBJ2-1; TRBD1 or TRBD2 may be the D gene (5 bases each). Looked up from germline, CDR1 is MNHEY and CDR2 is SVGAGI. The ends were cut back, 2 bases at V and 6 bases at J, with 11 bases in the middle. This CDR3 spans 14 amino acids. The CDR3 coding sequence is TGTGCCAGCAGTTACGAGGGACCAAGCAATGAGCAGTTCTTC. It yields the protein CASSYEGPSNEQFF.

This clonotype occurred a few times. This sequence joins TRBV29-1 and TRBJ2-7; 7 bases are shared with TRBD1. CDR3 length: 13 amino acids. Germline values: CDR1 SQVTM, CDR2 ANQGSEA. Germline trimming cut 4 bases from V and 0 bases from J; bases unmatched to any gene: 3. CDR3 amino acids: CSVVRDSSYEQYF. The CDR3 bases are TGCAGCGTTGTCCGGGACAGCTCCTACGAGCAGTACTTC.

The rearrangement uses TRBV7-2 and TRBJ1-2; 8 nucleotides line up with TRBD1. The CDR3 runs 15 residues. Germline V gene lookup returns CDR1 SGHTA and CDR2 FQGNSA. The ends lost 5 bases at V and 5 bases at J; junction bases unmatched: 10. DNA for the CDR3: TGTGCCAGCAGCCAACGGACAGGGTGGAATTATGGCTACACCTTC. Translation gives CASSQRTGWNYGYTF.

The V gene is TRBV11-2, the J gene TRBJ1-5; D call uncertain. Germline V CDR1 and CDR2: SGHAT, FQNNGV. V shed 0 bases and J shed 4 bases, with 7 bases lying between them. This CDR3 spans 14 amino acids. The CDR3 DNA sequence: TGTGCCAGCAGCTTAGATCACAGAAATCAGCCCCAGCATTTT. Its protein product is CASSLDHRNQPQHF.

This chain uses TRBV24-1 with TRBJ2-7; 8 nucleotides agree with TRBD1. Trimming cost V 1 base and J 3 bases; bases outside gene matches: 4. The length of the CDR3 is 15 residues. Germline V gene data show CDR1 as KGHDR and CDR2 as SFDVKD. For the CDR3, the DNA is TGTGCCACCAGTGATTTAGGACAGGGCCGCTACGAGCAGTACTTC. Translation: CATSDLGQGRYEQYF.